Listed here are 20 T cell receptor beta chains from one sample, sequenced in a study of cytomegalovirus exposure and HLA in healthy donors. The PCR was carried out with 60 Vbeta primers and 13 Jbeta primers. Here immunoSEQ multiplex PCR was the method, and the copy in TCRdb shows in-frame clones only, minus some. Of some 200,000 clones in the sample, roughly 80% were seen once. Material for sequencing was PBMCs. Receptors were obtained from a woman aged 18-35 years in good health and CMV-seronegative.

This clone was observed a single time. V and J are TRBV11-2 and TRBJ2-7; 7 nucleotides agree with TRBD2. This CDR3 contains 14 residues. Unmatched junction bases numbered 5, after V lost 5 bases and J lost 1 base. The germline gives CDR1 SGHAT, CDR2 FQNNGV. DNA of the CDR3: TGTGCCAGCAGCCTGGCGGGAGAGTCCTACGAGCAGTACTTC. It codes for CASSLAGESYEQYF.

The chain recombines TRBV2 with TRBJ2-3; D gene ambiguous. CDR3 length: 14 residues. V lost 4 bases and J lost 7, with 15 bases in between. CDR1 SNHLY and CDR2 FYNNEI come from the germline V gene. The CDR3 DNA sequence: TGTGCCAGCAGTGCGCAGAATATCGATTATACGCAGTATTTT. Protein: CASSAQNIDYTQYF.

The V call is TRBV7-9, the J call TRBJ1-3, with a weak D call TRBD1 (6 bases). Germline V gene lookup returns CDR1 SEHNR and CDR2 FQNEAQ (reference sequence). There are 16 residues in the CDR3. Trimming stripped 5 bases from V and 0 bases from J, with 14 bases between. This CDR3 reads CASSRGGAYSGNTIYF. DNA for the CDR3: TGTGCCAGCAGCCGAGGGGGGGCGTACTCTGGAAACACCATATATTTT.

This chain links TRBV27 with TRBJ2-7; D may be TRBD1 (6 bases). The germline V gene encodes CDR1 MNHEY and CDR2 SMNVEV (reference sequence). CDR3 size: 16 residues. V was pared by 8 bases and J by 5 bases, with 25 bases between. CDR3 residues: CASLRRGPPLEHEQYF. DNA for the CDR3: TGTGCCAGCTTACGCAGGGGCCCACCCCTGGAGCACGAGCAGTACTTC.

This clone was seen more than once but under ten times. This chain connects TRBV6-5 to TRBJ1-2, with 9 bases identical to TRBD1. This CDR3 contains 11 residues. In germline, CDR1 is MNHEY, CDR2 SVGAGI. With 7 bases clipped from V and 10 bases from J, the junction kept 4 bases outside the gene matches. Here the CDR3 DNA reads TGTGCCAGCACGACAGGGGGTCTCTACACCTTC. Protein: CASTTGGLYTF.

The chain couples TRBV11-3 to TRBJ1-3; D call uncertain. Germline CDR1 is SGHNT and CDR2 is YENEEA. Trimming stripped 5 bases from V and 0 bases from J, with 14 bases between. The CDR3 extends over 16 amino acids. The CDR3 DNA reads TGTGCCAGCAGCCCCGGGATGAGTTACTCTGGAAACACCATATATTTT. This codes for CASSPGMSYSGNTIYF.

This chain joins TRBV14 and TRBJ2-5; unclear D gene. The J call may be in error: the DNA end matches TRBJ2-7 better. This CDR3 is 11 amino acids long. Germline V gene sequence: CDR1 SGHDN, CDR2 FVKESK. CDR3 region: CASSAFYEQYF. In DNA form, the CDR3 reads TGTGCCAGCAGCGCCTTCTACGAGCAGTACTTC.

This clone was seen only once. The chain recombines TRBV6-1 with TRBJ2-1; 7 bases are shared with TRBD2. The germline V gene has CDR1 MNHNS and CDR2 SASEGT. CDR3 length: 12 residues. V lost 6 bases and J lost 7; bases outside the gene matches: 3. The CDR3 DNA reads TGTGCCAGCAGCGGGACTATAAATGAGCAGTTCTTC. This gives the protein CASSGTINEQFF.

The V and J genes are TRBV19 and TRBJ2-4; tentatively, D is TRBD2 (6 bases). Germline CDR1 and CDR2: LNHDA and SQIVND (reference sequence). The CDR3 runs to 16 residues. Trimming pared 3 bases from V and 0 bases from J, leaving 12 bases between. In DNA form, the CDR3 reads TGTGCCAGTAGTATTGGAGGGCTAGCAGCCAAAAACATTCAGTACTTC. Its translation is CASSIGGLAAKNIQYF.

The gene calls are TRBV6-5 and TRBJ2-3; D might be TRBD1 (6 bases). Deletions cut 2 bases from V and 2 bases from J, with 11 bases between. CDR1 is MNHEY, CDR2 SVGAGI, per germline. CDR3 length: 15 amino acids. The DNA for the CDR3 is TGTGCCAGCAGTTACACTACAGGGCCCACAGATACGCAGTATTTT. Amino acids: CASSYTTGPTDTQYF.

This chain links TRBV27 with TRBJ1-2; TRBD1 aligns across 9 bases. Looked up from germline, CDR1 is MNHEY and CDR2 is SMNVEV (reference sequence). Trimming at V came to 5 bases and at J to 7 bases, leaving 8 bases not matched to a gene. There are 14 residues in the CDR3. CDR3 sequence reads: CASSKQGAGVGYTF. CDR3 nucleotides: TGTGCCAGCAGTAAACAGGGGGCGGGTGTTGGCTACACCTTC.

The J gene is TRBJ2-3, the V gene TRBV19, with TRBD2 matching over 7 bases. J lost 0 bases, V lost 5 bases, and 5 bases had no gene match. CDR1 and CDR2 (germline): LNHDA, SQIVND (reference sequence). The CDR3 loop spans 15 amino acids. This CDR3 reads CASSGSTSSTDTQYF. The CDR3 DNA sequence: TGTGCCAGTAGTGGGTCGACTAGCAGCACAGATACGCAGTATTTT.

The chain links TRBV18 to TRBJ1-4; D not resolved. Germline CDR1 is KGHSH and CDR2 is LQKENI. V gave up 3 bases and J gave up 6 bases, with 14 bases separating them. This CDR3 comprises 15 residues. DNA for the CDR3: TGTGCCAGCTCACCGATTGGGGAGCCGGATGAAAAACTGTTTTTT. The encoded protein is CASSPIGEPDEKLFF.

The CDR3 nucleotides are TGTGCCAGTAGGAGAGGGGAGGGAACAGATACGCAGTATTTT. It yields the protein CASRRGEGTDTQYF. The chain is built from TRBV19 and TRBJ2-3; the match to TRBD2 covers 7 bases. Trimming at V came to 6 bases and at J to 3 bases, leaving 6 bases not matched to a gene. From germline, CDR1 is LNHDA and CDR2 SQIVND (reference sequence). CDR3 length: 14 amino acids.

This CDR3 is CASLRAGTGYGNEQFF. CDR3 DNA sequence: TGTGCCAGCTTACGTGCCGGGACAGGTTATGGCAATGAGCAGTTCTTC. V is TRBV2 and J is TRBJ2-1, with TRBD1 identical over 8 bases. CDR3 size: 16 residues. The V and J ends lost 8 bases and 6 bases, in that order; junction bases with no gene match: 15. Germline V gene sequence: CDR1 SNHLY, CDR2 FYNNEI.

The chain has TRBV27 and TRBJ2-5; D might be TRBD2 (6 bases). The germline V gene has CDR1 MNHEY and CDR2 SMNVEV (reference sequence). V was trimmed by 8 bases and J by 2 bases, leaving 15 bases between them. The CDR3 has 14 residues. CDR3 sequence reads: CASWRAGKQETQYF. The CDR3 nucleotides read TGTGCCAGCTGGAGGGCGGGAAAACAAGAGACCCAGTACTTC.

This clone showed up just a few times. This sequence joins TRBV11-3 and TRBJ2-1, with 7 nucleotides matching TRBD1. The germline V gene encodes CDR1 SGHNT and CDR2 YENEEA. V lost 3 bases and J lost 3; bases outside the gene matches: 8. CDR3 size: 16 residues. CDR3 residues: CASSFDNRGLYNEQFF. In DNA, the CDR3 is TGTGCCAGCAGCTTTGATAACAGGGGCCTCTACAATGAGCAGTTCTTC.

This clone appeared once. The chain uses TRBV27 and TRBJ1-5; no firm D call. The CDR3 runs 16 residues. The V end was cut by 3 bases, the J end by 0 bases, with 12 bases between. Looked up from germline, CDR1 is MNHEY and CDR2 is SMNVEV (reference sequence). CDR3 loop: CASSLGPWPSNQPQHF. The CDR3 DNA is TGTGCCAGCAGTTTGGGCCCTTGGCCTAGCAATCAGCCCCAGCATTTT.

V gene TRBV5-1 combines with J gene TRBJ2-1; 9 positions agree with TRBD2. The germline V gene encodes CDR1 SGHRS and CDR2 YFSETQ. After removal of 0 bases from V and 10 bases from J, the junction contained 8 bases not matched to a gene. The CDR3 consists of 15 residues. DNA for the CDR3: TGCGCCAGCAGCTTGGAGGGGCGGGAGGGCCGGGAGCAGTTCTTC. Amino acids: CASSLEGREGREQFF.

CDR3 amino acids: CASSLGRGGNTEAFF. The CDR3 DNA follows: TGCGCCAGCAGCTTGGGTAGGGGAGGCAACACTGAAGCTTTCTTT. The V gene is TRBV5-1, the J gene TRBJ1-1, with D possibly matching TRBD1 (5 bases). Germline assignment: CDR1 SGHRS and CDR2 YFSETQ. V gave up 0 bases and J gave up 2 bases, with 11 bases separating them. This CDR3 region has 15 residues.